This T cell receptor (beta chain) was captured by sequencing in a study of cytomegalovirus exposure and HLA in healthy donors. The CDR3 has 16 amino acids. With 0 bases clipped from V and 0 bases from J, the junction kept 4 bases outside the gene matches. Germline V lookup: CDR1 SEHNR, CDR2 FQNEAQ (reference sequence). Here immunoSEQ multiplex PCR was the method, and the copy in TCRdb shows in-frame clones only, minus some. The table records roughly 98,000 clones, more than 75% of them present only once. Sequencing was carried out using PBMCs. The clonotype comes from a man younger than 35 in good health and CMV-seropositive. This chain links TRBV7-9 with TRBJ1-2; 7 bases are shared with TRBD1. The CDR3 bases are TGTGCCAGCAGCTTAGCACAGGGGCCTACTAACTATGGCTACACCTTC. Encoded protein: CASSLAQGPTNYGYTF.